The entry that follows covers one TCR beta chain sequence. CDR1 is SGHAT and CDR2 is FQNNGV in the germline V gene. The CDR3 sequence is 16 residues long. V dropped 5 bases and J dropped 0; count of bases not matched to a gene: 5. Genomic DNA belonging to each subset was distributed in equal measure over several immunoSEQ plates. Produced via immunoSEQ multiplex PCR; TCRdb's table is partial and in-frame only. In the table there are about 610,000 clones, more than 95% of which are singletons. This specimen comes from a study of shared clonotypes between healthy human individuals. This TCR was recovered from a woman aged 25 to 45 in good health. The sequencing input was naive CD4+ T cells sorted from blood. Subset given: CD45RA+ positively selected. V gene TRBV11-2 combines with J gene TRBJ1-1, with TRBD1 matching over 11 bases. DNA of the CDR3: TGTGCCAGCAGCCGCGGGGACAGGGGGATGAACACTGAAGCTTTCTTT. It yields the protein CASSRGDRGMNTEAFF.